This T cell receptor beta chain originates from a study of human T cells and chemical hapten exposure. Time point denoted: healthy volunteer bleed at 6 weeks. Unfractionated whole blood was the source from which total RNA was extracted. Trimming stripped 5 bases from V and 11 bases from J, with 8 bases between. Germline-derived CDR1 and CDR2 are MNHEY and SVGEGT. CDR3 length equals 10 residues. Individual cDNA molecules in this library carried unique molecular identifiers. Source study methods: From around 25,000 to 690,000 TCRs were found per sample, with a median of approximately 96,000. Using its own MiXCR run on the RACE reads, TCRdb lists one record per CDR3 protein. It is TCRdb's table, rather than the study itself, that gives the V and J calls and clone size. The data show tens of thousands of distinct CDR3 sequences, roughly 5.4% seen once. This clonotype was detected many times.

Material: whole blood. This sequence originates from a human donor in good health. Some clones in this sample may be carry-over from other donors' samples. V usage is TRBV6-2 or TRBV6-3 and J usage is TRBJ2-3; D unclear. The CDR3 sequence: CASSDAVQYF. DNA of the CDR3: TGTGCCAGCAGTGACGCCGTGCAGTATTTT.